Here is one TCR beta chain with its context. Its antigen is not known. In germline, CDR1 is MNHEY, CDR2 SVGEGT. CDR3 length: 17 amino acids. V gave up 4 bases and J gave up 1 base; unmatched junction bases: 10. These data originate in a study of vaccination effects on CD4 cells after COVID-19. Turning to the study itself: Two-dose vaccination with either BNT162b2 or mRNA-1273 was given to the participants.

The ViraFEST assay expanded antigen-specific CD4+ T cells with viral peptide pools before sequencing. With about 9 days of culture completed, CD4+ T cells were isolated. PCR confirmed that the person was infected with SARS-CoV-2 between March and December 2020. Over 1.5 million PBMC per well were cultured with around 9.1 IU/ml IL-2 and roughly 10 ug/ml peptides. This table comes from immunoSEQ multiplex PCR, and its TCRdb copy is limited to in-frame clones, with some not included. The data contain tens of thousands of clones, 65% to 80% of them singletons. The sequence came from a human donor who had a prior SARS-CoV-2 infection. The sequenced sample was CD4+ T cells from PBMCs cultured with HIV peptides, obtained before COVID-19 vaccination. Specified subset: HIV-1 Nef peptide pool negative control/reference culture. The rearrangement uses TRBV6-2 or TRBV6-3 and TRBJ2-1; 7 positions agree with TRBD1. The CDR3 is CASSSYGQVLSYNEQFF. CDR3 nucleotides: TGTGCCAGCAGTTCTTATGGACAGGTTCTATCCTACAATGAGCAGTTCTTC.